In this sample, the clone carrying this T cell receptor (beta chain) turned up many times. These data come from a study of spatial heterogeneity in lung cancer. Study summary: Mean representation of each unique TCR and UMI combination in the raw reads exceeded 9.5 occurrences.

TCRdb independently ran MiXCR on the 5' RACE reads; one entry per CDR3 protein. The table includes roughly 7,000 distinct CDR3 sequences, 6.5% to 8.5% detected once. Stated time point: sample taken at primary tumor resection. Without sorting, whole RNA was sequenced from tumor, nontumor lung or frozen PBMC. The clonotype was recovered from a male donor with early-stage non-small cell lung cancer. The sequences come from PBMCs, collected at surgery.

The CDR3: CASSFFGQGQETQYF. CDR3 sequence (DNA): TGTGCCAGCAGCTTCTTCGGGCAGGGCCAAGAGACCCAGTACTTC. The rearrangement links TRBV11-2 to TRBJ2-5, with TRBD1 as a possible D gene (5 bases). CDR1 and CDR2 (germline): SGHAT, FQNNGV. V shed 3 bases and J shed 1 base, with 12 bases lying between them. The length of the CDR3 is 15 residues.